The rows below give T cell receptor beta chains drawn from one sample of a study of T cells after yellow fever vaccination. TCRdb re-called the 5' RACE reads with MiXCR, one entry per CDR3 protein. Of some 250,000 distinct CDR3 sequences listed, 6.5% to 8.5% are singletons. The specimen was CD4+ T cells sorted from PBMCs, collected 15 days after the yellow fever booster vaccination. These receptors all come from a young man who received the YFV17D yellow fever vaccine. The CDR3 runs from the conserved cysteine through the conserved F or W. A D gene is named only where the DNA matches it firmly. For some rows the clone size is stated as once, few or many, or as a class when expanded; others skip it.

TRBJ2-1 - many TRBV6-6 CASALANNEQFF TGTGCCAGCGCGCTAGCCAACAATGAGCAGTTCTTC
TRBJ1-2 - few TRBV5-1 CASSSSGEPGGYTF TGCGCCAGCAGCTCCTCGGGGGAACCAGGTGGCTACACCTTC
TRBJ1-2 - many TRBV12-3/TRBV12-4 CASSRAGTRNYGYTF TGTGCCAGCAGCCGTGCCGGGACGAGGAACTATGGCTACACCTTC
TRBJ2-1 - many TRBV5-1 CASRLAESYNEQFF TGCGCCAGCCGGTTAGCGGAGTCCTACAATGAGCAGTTCTTC
TRBJ1-5 - - TRBV7-2 CASSLIRSEQPQHF TGTGCCAGCAGCTTAATCAGGTCCGAGCAGCCCCAGCATTTT
TRBJ2-3 - few TRBV18 CASSPSGIRTDTQYF TGTGCCAGCTCCCCATCGGGGATCAGGACAGATACGCAGTATTTT
TRBJ2-5 - - TRBV5-4 CASSLRGGGETQYF TGTGCCAGCAGCTTGCGTGGGGGTGGAGAGACCCAGTACTTC
TRBJ1-5 TRBD1 - TRBV5-5 CASSYRGFMEPQHF TGTGCCAGCAGCTACAGGGGGTTCATGGAGCCCCAGCATTTT
TRBJ2-2 - many TRBV12-3/TRBV12-4 CASSNQGSGELFF TGTGCCAGCAGTAATCAGGGATCCGGGGAGCTGTTTTTT
TRBJ2-2 TRBD2 - TRBV5-1 CASRGTSDTGELFF TGCGCCAGCAGGGGGACTAGCGACACCGGGGAGCTGTTTTTT
TRBJ2-2 - many TRBV12-3/TRBV12-4 CASSLRGIPTGELFF TGTGCCAGCAGTTTACGCGGCATCCCTACCGGGGAGCTGTTTTTT
TRBJ2-1 - few TRBV14 CASSQDGSSLYNEQFF TGTGCCAGCAGCCAAGATGGGTCTAGCTTGTACAATGAGCAGTTCTTC
TRBJ2-5 TRBD2 few TRBV12-5 CASGRLGTSGASGTQYF TGTGCTAGTGGTCGCCTGGGGACTAGCGGGGCTTCTGGGACCCAGTACTTC
TRBJ2-1 - many TRBV12-3/TRBV12-4 CASTSYNEQFF TGTGCCAGCACCTCGTACAATGAGCAGTTCTTC
TRBJ1-2 - many TRBV7-9 CASSPLYGYTF TGTGCCAGCAGCCCCCTCTATGGCTACACCTTC
TRBJ2-5 TRBD1 many TRBV11-2 CASSLNYRGQETQYF TGTGCCAGCAGCCTTAATTACAGGGGCCAGGAGACCCAGTACTTC
TRBJ2-3 - many TRBV29-1 CSVPTSGGWQDTQYF TGCAGCGTCCCCACTTCCGGGGGCTGGCAAGATACGCAGTATTTT
TRBJ2-7 TRBD1 few TRBV7-2 CASSFRPGQGAIEQYF TGTGCCAGCAGCTTTAGGCCGGGACAGGGGGCGATCGAGCAGTACTTC
TRBJ2-1 - - TRBV6-6 CASSYSPRHGQFF TGTGCCAGCAGTTACTCGCCCAGGCATGGGCAGTTCTTC
TRBJ1-5 - few TRBV4-3 CASSQESGTGQPQHF TGCGCCAGCAGCCAAGAGTCCGGGACGGGGCAGCCCCAGCATTTT
TRBJ2-1 - many TRBV7-9 CASSLRSRDEQFF TGTGCCAGCAGCCTACGTAGCCGGGACGAGCAGTTCTTC
TRBJ2-7 TRBD2 many TRBV5-1 CASSLAESGSYEQYF TGCGCCAGCAGCTTGGCCGAAAGCGGGAGTTACGAGCAGTACTTC
TRBJ2-7 TRBD1 - TRBV10-3 CAISGGDRGYEQYF TGTGCCATCAGTGGAGGGGACAGGGGCTACGAGCAGTACTTC
TRBJ1-5 TRBD1 many TRBV28 CASTQGARTQPQHF TGTGCCAGCACGCAGGGGGCGCGAACTCAGCCCCAGCATTTT
TRBJ2-1 TRBD1 - TRBV5-1 CASSLEGQDYNEQFF TGCGCCAGCAGCTTGGAGGGACAGGACTACAATGAGCAGTTCTTC
TRBJ1-6 TRBD1 many TRBV5-1 CASRSGQGLTPLHF TGCGCCAGCAGATCGGGACAGGGGCTGACACCCCTCCACTTT
TRBJ2-3 - - TRBV20-1 CSARDMVDATDTQYF TGCAGTGCTAGAGATATGGTAGACGCCACAGATACGCAGTATTTT
TRBJ1-2 - few TRBV4-3 CASSQVGSYGYTF TGCGCCAGCAGCCAAGTTGGAAGCTATGGCTACACCTTC
TRBJ1-2 - - TRBV6-2/TRBV6-3 CASSYSTGSGGYTF TGTGCCAGCAGTTACTCTACAGGGAGTGGTGGCTACACCTTC
TRBJ2-2 - few TRBV5-6 CASSRGAVNTGELFF TGTGCCAGCAGCCGTGGGGCGGTGAACACCGGGGAGCTGTTTTTT
TRBJ2-3 TRBD2 - TRBV5-1 CASSLQGLAAGTDTQYF TGCGCCAGCAGCCTTCAGGGACTAGCGGCTGGCACAGATACGCAGTATTTT
TRBJ2-2 - - TRBV20-1 CTARPQGKWNTGELFF TGCACTGCTAGACCTCAGGGGAAGTGGAACACCGGGGAGCTGTTTTTT
TRBJ2-3 TRBD2 few TRBV3-1 CASSQLAGEDITDTQYF TGTGCCAGCAGCCAATTGGCGGGAGAGGACATCACAGATACGCAGTATTTT
TRBJ1-4 - few TRBV19 CASSIRSAPTNEKLFF TGTGCCAGTAGTATTAGAAGCGCTCCGACTAATGAAAAACTGTTTTTT
TRBJ2-6 - few TRBV5-1 CASTSQGTGANVLTF TGCGCCAGCACCTCTCAGGGGACCGGGGCCAACGTCCTGACTTTC
TRBJ2-7 - few TRBV5-1 CASSLGQNTYEQYF TGCGCCAGCAGCTTGGGGCAGAACACCTACGAGCAGTACTTC
TRBJ2-4 - many TRBV7-8 CASSGRRGADRNIQYF TGTGCCAGCAGCGGCAGGAGGGGAGCGGACAGAAACATTCAGTACTTC
TRBJ2-3 - many TRBV7-2 CASSPRGSTQYF TGTGCCAGCAGCCCAAGGGGGTCTACGCAGTATTTT
TRBJ2-1 TRBD2 few TRBV20-1 CSAGLPGLAADEQFF TGCAGTGCTGGACTCCCGGGACTAGCGGCCGATGAGCAGTTCTTC
TRBJ2-4 TRBD1 few TRBV5-1 CASSLEGQGAKNIQYF TGCGCCAGCAGCTTGGAAGGACAGGGAGCCAAAAACATTCAGTACTTC
TRBJ1-3 TRBD1 many TRBV20-1 CSATRGPGNTIYF TGCAGTGCCACAAGGGGGCCTGGAAACACCATATATTTT
TRBJ2-6 - many TRBV29-1 CSATVTHSGANVLTF TGCAGCGCCACTGTTACTCACTCTGGGGCCAACGTCCTGACTTTC
TRBJ2-5 TRBD1 few TRBV5-1 CASSIRTGRKETQYF TGCGCCAGCAGCATTCGGACAGGGAGGAAGGAGACCCAGTACTTC
TRBJ1-2 - - TRBV7-9 CASSPDRAYDDAF TGTGCCAGCAGCCCGGACAGAGCTTATGATGACGCCTTC
TRBJ1-4 TRBD1 few TRBV18 CASSKDRTATNEKLFF TGTGCCAGCTCAAAGGACAGGACGGCAACTAATGAAAAACTGTTTTTT
TRBJ2-4 TRBD1 few TRBV7-2 CASALRQGGFTKNIQYF TGTGCCAGCGCGCTACGACAGGGGGGGTTTACCAAAAACATTCAGTACTTC
TRBJ2-3 - many TRBV6-2/TRBV6-3 CASRPNTDTQYF TGTGCCAGCAGACCAAACACAGATACGCAGTATTTT
TRBJ1-5 - few TRBV6-2/TRBV6-3 CASSYSRSRGDQPQHF TGTGCCAGCAGTTACTCCCGCTCGAGGGGCGATCAGCCCCAGCATTTT
TRBJ1-6 TRBD1 few TRBV7-2 CASSPDRGNSPLHF TGTGCCAGCAGTCCGGACAGGGGTAATTCACCCCTCCACTTT
TRBJ1-2 TRBD1 - TRBV7-9 CASSPGIGGINSGYTF TGTGCCAGCAGCCCGGGGATAGGGGGCATCAACTCTGGCTACACCTTC
TRBJ2-7 - - TRBV20-1 CSAQRTGGEQYF TGCAGTGCTCAACGGACCGGGGGAGAGCAGTACTTC
TRBJ2-2 - many TRBV6-5 CASSYSTAGELFF TGTGCCAGCAGTTACTCTACCGCCGGGGAGCTGTTTTTT